One and the same sample provided the 16 T cell receptor beta chains below, sequenced in a study of T cell responses to AZD1222 COVID-19 vaccine. Libraries were prepared by immunoSEQ multiplex PCR; TCRdb keeps only in-frame clonotypes and omits some of them. The sample carries 150,000 or so clones, 91% recorded once. This specimen consisted of peripheral blood, obtained 28 days after the second AZD1222 dose. The receptors were sampled from an adult who received the AZD1222 COVID-19 vaccine.

This chain connects TRBV3-1 (or the pseudogene TRBV3-2) to TRBJ1-1; tentatively, D is TRBD1 (6 bases). The CDR3 runs 12 residues. V shed 1 base and J shed 9 bases, with 9 bases lying between them. From germline, CDR1 is LGHDT and CDR2 YNNKEL (reference sequence). CDR3 in DNA: TGTGCCAGCAGCCAAGGGGGGGCGAAAGCTTTCTTT. Encoded protein: CASSQGGAKAFF.

The rearrangement joins TRBV6-5 to TRBJ2-1; D could derive from TRBD1 or TRBD2 (5 bases each). The CDR3 contains 16 residues. V was clipped by 2 bases and J by 4 bases, with 15 bases between them. Germline loops: CDR1 MNHEY, CDR2 SVGAGI. DNA of the CDR3: TGTGCCAGCAGTTACGGAGTGGGGGTCGCTTACAATGAGCAGTTCTTC. Protein product: CASSYGVGVAYNEQFF.

The chain employs TRBV6-6 and TRBJ2-3; TRBD1 is a possible D gene (6 bases). In germline, CDR1 is MNHNY, CDR2 SVGAGI (reference sequence). Between the trimmed V and J ends, which lost 9 bases and 0 bases, there was a span of 10 bases. This CDR3 is 13 amino acids long. The CDR3 loop is CASVGGSTDTQYF. The CDR3 DNA sequence: TGTGCCAGTGTAGGGGGTAGCACAGATACGCAGTATTTT.

The CDR3 sequence: CASSLGQGSYEQYF. CDR3 sequence (DNA): TGCGCCAGCAGCTTAGGACAGGGGTCCTACGAGCAGTACTTC. V gene TRBV5-1 combines with J gene TRBJ2-7, with 9 bases that match TRBD1. In germline, CDR1 is SGHRS, CDR2 YFSETQ. Losses at the gene ends were 2 bases for V and 1 base for J; bases not matched to a gene: 1. The CDR3 runs 14 residues.

The chain employs TRBV5-4 and TRBJ2-1; D may be TRBD1 or TRBD2 (5 bases each). V was pared by 4 bases and J by 7 bases, with 9 bases between. The CDR3 totals 12 residues. From germline, CDR1 is SGHNT and CDR2 YYREEE (reference sequence). This chain's CDR3 is CASSPGLNEQFF. CDR3 nucleotide sequence: TGTGCCAGCAGCCCGGGGCTAAATGAGCAGTTCTTC.

CDR3 in amino acids: CASSLTVNTEAFF. As DNA, the CDR3 is TGTGCCAGCAGTCTGACAGTGAACACTGAAGCTTTCTTT. The genes are TRBV12-3 or TRBV12-4 and TRBJ1-1; D may be TRBD1 (5 bases). The V end lost 5 bases, the J end lost 0 bases, and 7 bases lay between the germline ends. The CDR3 has 13 residues.

This chain links TRBV13 with TRBJ2-5, with 12 nucleotides matching TRBD2. The V segment lost 5 bases and the J segment 3 bases; nucleotides outside the gene matches: 4. Germline assignment: CDR1 PRHDT and CDR2 FYEKMQ (reference sequence). The CDR3 extends over 15 amino acids. The CDR3 is CASSTRTSGKETQYF. The CDR3 DNA is TGTGCCAGCAGCACGCGGACTAGCGGGAAAGAGACCCAGTACTTC.

The sample holds a few counts of this clone. The rearrangement links TRBV9 to TRBJ1-3, with D uncertain. Trimming cost V 2 bases and J 0 bases, with 6 bases left between them. The CDR3 sequence is 14 residues long. The germline gives CDR1 SGDLS, CDR2 YYNGEE. The CDR3 bases are TGTGCCAGCAGCGTTCGGGGCTCTGGAAACACCATATATTTT. Translating gives CASSVRGSGNTIYF. The full variable domain, with the rest looked up from reference TRBV9 and TRBJ1-3, is DSGVTQTPKHLITATGQRVTLRCSPRSGDLSVYWYQQSLDQGLQFLIQYYNGEERAKGNILERFSAQQFPDLHSELNLSSLELGDSALYFCASSVRGSGNTIYFGEGSWLTVV.

V usage is TRBV19 and J usage is TRBJ2-3; TRBD2 agrees at 11 bases. The CDR3 is made up of 19 amino acids. The germline V gene has CDR1 LNHDA and CDR2 SQIVND (reference sequence). Trimming took 0 bases from V and 7 from J; bases not matched to a gene: 15. The DNA for the CDR3 is TGTGCCAGTAGTATAGACATCCCCGGGGGACTAGCGGCGCATTATACGCAGTATTTT. Translated, it gives CASSIDIPGGLAAHYTQYF.

The chain has TRBV23-1 and TRBJ1-2; D is ambiguous. TRBV23-1 is filed as an ORF, its function uncertain. V was cut by 0 bases and J by 2 bases, with 13 bases left in between. The CDR3 is 16 residues long. This CDR3 is CASSQSMGTVNYGYTF. In nucleotides, the CDR3 is TGCGCCAGCAGTCAATCGATGGGCACAGTGAACTATGGCTACACCTTC.

This clone was recorded only once. The chain links TRBV14 to TRBJ1-2, with D uncertain. The germline CDR1 and CDR2 sequences are SGHDN and FVKESK. The ends were cut back, 4 bases at V and 4 bases at J, with 10 bases in the middle. This CDR3 comprises 13 residues. The CDR3 is CASSPTRTYGYTF. CDR3 nucleotide sequence: TGTGCCAGCAGCCCGACCCGGACCTATGGCTACACCTTC. Looking up the rest from reference TRBV14 and TRBJ1-2 gives the full variable domain: EAGVTQFPSHSVIEKGQTVTLRCDPISGHDNLYWYRRVMGKEIKFLLHFVKESKQDESGMPNNRFLAERTGGTYSTLKVQPAELEDSGVYFCASSPTRTYGYTFGSGTRLTVV.

The genes are TRBV27 and TRBJ1-1, with a weak D call TRBD1 (6 bases). The CDR3 extends over 14 amino acids. CDR1 and CDR2 from the germline V gene are MNHEY and SMNVEV (reference sequence). The V and J ends lost 0 bases and 10 bases respectively, with 15 bases between them. The CDR3 DNA sequence: TGTGCCAGCAGTTTATCGAGCGGGGGCTGGGGAGCTTTCTTT. Amino acids: CASSLSSGGWGAFF.

V and J are TRBV6-9 and TRBJ2-7; perhaps D is TRBD1 or TRBD2 (7 bases each). Germline V gene sequence: CDR1 MNHGY, CDR2 SVAAGI. This CDR3 spans 18 amino acids. Trimming removed 9 bases at V and 0 bases at J, with 27 bases between. CDR3 sequence reads: CASKILLGGRGPSYEQYF. CDR3 sequence (DNA): TGTGCCAGTAAAATTCTATTAGGGGGGAGGGGGCCCTCCTACGAGCAGTACTTC.

The chain combines TRBV6-1 with TRBJ2-1, with 10 bases aligning to TRBD2. The CDR3 contains 16 residues. Germline V CDR1 and CDR2: MNHNS, SASEGT. V shed 1 base and J 2 bases; nucleotides not matched to a gene: 2. The CDR3 sequence: CASSEVAGGTYNEQFF. DNA for the CDR3: TGTGCCAGCAGTGAAGTAGCGGGAGGTACCTACAATGAGCAGTTCTTC.

The V gene is TRBV29-1, the J gene TRBJ2-1; D might be TRBD1 or TRBD2, each matching 6 bases. The V gene lost 6 bases and the J gene lost 5 bases, with 11 bases spanning the gap. Germline lookup yields CDR1 SQVTM and CDR2 ANQGSEA. The CDR3 is 12 amino acids. The CDR3 nucleotides are TGCAGCGTCTCCCGGGGGCACAATGAGCAGTTCTTC. Its protein is CSVSRGHNEQFF.

V is TRBV21-1 and J is TRBJ2-7; the table's D call of TRBD2 was not tested on the DNA. TRBV21-1 counts as a pseudogene. The CDR3 sequence is 18 residues long. The CDR3 spells CASSKLRTSGLSSYEQYF. In DNA form, the CDR3 reads TGTGCCAGCAGCAAACTTCGGACTAGCGGCTTAAGCTCCTACGAGCAGTACTTC.